This is a list of T cell receptor beta chains from one sample in a study of human T cells and chemical hapten exposure. TCRdb re-derived calls from the RACE reads in MiXCR, one entry per CDR3 protein. The sample shows 70,000 or so distinct CDR3 sequences, around 10% of them seen only once. The input for sequencing was whole blood, taken in connection with sensitization to the hapten diphenylcyclopropenone (DPC). These TCRs come from a woman aged 50 to 60 with alopecia areata. Some clones in this sample may be carry-over from other donors' samples. The CDR3 runs from the conserved cysteine through the conserved F or W. The order of the fields is V gene, J gene, clone size, D gene, CDR3 DNA, CDR3 protein. The D gene is left open where the match is weak. Not every row has a clone size; where given, it reads once, few, many or a size class.

>TRBV5-5|TRBJ2-7|many|TRBD1
TGTGCCAGCAGCCCGGGACAGGGATTGTACGAGCAGTACTTC
CASSPGQGLYEQYF
>TRBV5-1|TRBJ1-4|many|.
TGCGCCAGCAGCCCCGGTTTCAGCGGTAATGAAAAACTGTTTTTT
CASSPGFSGNEKLFF
>TRBV18|TRBJ1-2|few|.
TGTGCCAGCTCACCAGGGACGGGACGCAACTATGGCTACACCTTC
CASSPGTGRNYGYTF
>TRBV28|TRBJ2-2|.|TRBD1
TGTGCCAGCAGTTCCGGACAGGGGAGGACCGGGGAGCTGTTTTTT
CASSSGQGRTGELFF
>TRBV6-5|TRBJ1-6|.|.
TGTGCCAGCAGTTTTTTAACTTCACCCCTCCACTTT
CASSFLTSPLHF
>TRBV29-1|TRBJ2-1|.|.
TGCAGCGTTGACAGGGGGGATGAGCAGTTCTTC
CSVDRGDEQFF
>TRBV7-9|TRBJ1-1|many|.
TGTGCCAGCAGCTTATTGACAGAGATTGAAGCTTTCTTT
CASSLLTEIEAFF
>TRBV6-2/TRBV6-3|TRBJ2-1|many|TRBD1
TGTGCCAGCAGACAAACACAGGGGGCTGCCAATGAGCAGTTCTTC
CASRQTQGAANEQFF
>TRBV11-2|TRBJ2-3|.|.
TGTGCCAGCAGTAGGAGCGGAAGCAACACAGATACGCAGTATTTT
CASSRSGSNTDTQYF
>TRBV11-2|TRBJ2-6|many|.
TGTGCCAGCAGCCTCCGACAGGCACCTGGGGCCAACGTCCTGACTTTC
CASSLRQAPGANVLTF
>TRBV29-1|TRBJ1-1|many|.
TGCAGCGTTGCAGGAGGTCGGGGTAGTAGGACTGAAGCTTTCTTT
CSVAGGRGSRTEAFF
>TRBV28|TRBJ2-6|.|.
TGTGCCAGCAGTTTCCCCCCCTACAGGACCGGGGCCAACGTCCTGACTTTC
CASSFPPYRTGANVLTF
>TRBV3-1|TRBJ1-6|.|TRBD1
TGTGCCAGCGGTGTCCGAGGGGGCTCGAATAATTCACCCCTCCACTTT
CASGVRGGSNNSPLHF
>TRBV6-1|TRBJ2-7|many|.
TGTGCCAGCTTCCCGGGCCCTAGCTCCTACGAGCAGTACTTC
CASFPGPSSYEQYF
>TRBV12-3/TRBV12-4|TRBJ2-5|.|.
TGTGACAAAGAGACCCAGTACTTC
CDKETQYF
>TRBV2|TRBJ1-2|few|TRBD1
TGTGCCAGCAGAGGGACAGGTAGTCTCTATGGCTACACCTTC
CASRGTGSLYGYTF
>TRBV6-6|TRBJ1-5|few|.
TGTGCCAGCAGGGATAACACGGGCAGGAGAATCAATCAGCCCCAGCATTTT
CASRDNTGRRINQPQHF
>TRBV7-9|TRBJ2-2|many|.
TGTGCCAGCAGCGTTCAGGGTGTCGGGGAGCTGTTTTTT
CASSVQGVGELFF
>TRBV14|TRBJ1-1|.|.
TGTGCCAGCAGCACGAACACTGAAGCTTTCTTT
CASSTNTEAFF
>TRBV11-1|TRBJ2-3|many|TRBD2
TGTGCCAGCAGCTTCCCCGCTAGCGGGACCACAGATACGCAGTATTTT
CASSFPASGTTDTQYF
>TRBV7-2|TRBJ2-1|many|TRBD2
TGTGCCAGCAGCTTCGAGGCGGGAGGGAGGACTGAGCAGTTCTTC
CASSFEAGGRTEQFF
>TRBV28|TRBJ2-7|many|.
TGTGCCAGCCGGGGGGCGAAGTCCTACGAGCAGTACTTC
CASRGAKSYEQYF
>TRBV10-2|TRBJ1-1|few|.
TGCGCCAGCAGTGAGCCCGGAGGTGGGGGGCATGGCACTGAAGCTTTCTTT
CASSEPGGGGHGTEAFF
>TRBV6-2/TRBV6-3|TRBJ2-3|few|.
TGTGCCAGCAGAGAAACCGGGACTAGCACAGATACGCAGTATTTT
CASRETGTSTDTQYF
>TRBV11-2|TRBJ2-7|many|TRBD2
TGTGCCAGCAGCCGTTGGGCCCGGGAGGGAGAGCAGTACTTC
CASSRWAREGEQYF
>TRBV10-1|TRBJ1-2|many|.
TGCGCCAGCACCCGCCCATATGGCTACACCTTC
CASTRPYGYTF
>TRBV2|TRBJ2-1|.|.
TGTGCCAGCAGTGTCGGGATCTACAATGAGCAGTTCTTC
CASSVGIYNEQFF
>TRBV6-6|TRBJ1-6|.|.
TGTGCCAGCAGTTACTCGGTGACACGGTTTCGGGTTTCACCCCTCCACTTT
CASSYSVTRFRVSPLHF
>TRBV20-1|TRBJ1-1|many|.
TGCAGTGCTAGAGTGTCGGGAAACACTGAAGCTTTCTTT
CSARVSGNTEAFF